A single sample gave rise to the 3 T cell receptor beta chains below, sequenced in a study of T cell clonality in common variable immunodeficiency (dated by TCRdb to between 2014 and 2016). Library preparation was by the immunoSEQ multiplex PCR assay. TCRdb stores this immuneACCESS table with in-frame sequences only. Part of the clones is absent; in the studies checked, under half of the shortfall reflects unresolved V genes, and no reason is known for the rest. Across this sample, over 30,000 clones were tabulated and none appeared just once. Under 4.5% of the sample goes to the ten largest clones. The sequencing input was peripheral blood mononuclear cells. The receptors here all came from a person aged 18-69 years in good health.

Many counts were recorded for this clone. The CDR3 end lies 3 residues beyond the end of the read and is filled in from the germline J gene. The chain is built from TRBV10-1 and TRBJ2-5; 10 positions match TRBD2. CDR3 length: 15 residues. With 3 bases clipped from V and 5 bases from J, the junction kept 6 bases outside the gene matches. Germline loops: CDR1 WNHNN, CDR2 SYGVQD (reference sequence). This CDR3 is CASSESGRAQETQYF. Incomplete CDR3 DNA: TGCGCCAGCAGTGAAAGCGGGAGGGCCCAGGAGACC.

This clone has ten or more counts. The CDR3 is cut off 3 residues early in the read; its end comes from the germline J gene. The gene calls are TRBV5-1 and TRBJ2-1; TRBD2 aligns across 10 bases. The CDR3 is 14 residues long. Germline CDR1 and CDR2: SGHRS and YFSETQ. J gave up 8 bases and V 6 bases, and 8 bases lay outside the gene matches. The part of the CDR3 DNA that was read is TGCGCCAGCACTAAGCGGGAGGGAAGGGATGAG. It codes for CASTKREGRDE. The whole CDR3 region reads CASTKREGRDEQFF.

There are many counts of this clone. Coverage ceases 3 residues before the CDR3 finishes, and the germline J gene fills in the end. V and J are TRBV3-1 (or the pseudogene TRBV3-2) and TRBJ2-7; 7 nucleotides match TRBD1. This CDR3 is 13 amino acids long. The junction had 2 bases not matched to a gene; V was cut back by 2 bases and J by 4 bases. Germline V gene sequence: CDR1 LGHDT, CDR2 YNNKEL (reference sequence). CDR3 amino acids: CASSQRDSYEQYF. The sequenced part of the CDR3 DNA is TGTGCCAGCAGCCAACGGGACAGTTACGAG.